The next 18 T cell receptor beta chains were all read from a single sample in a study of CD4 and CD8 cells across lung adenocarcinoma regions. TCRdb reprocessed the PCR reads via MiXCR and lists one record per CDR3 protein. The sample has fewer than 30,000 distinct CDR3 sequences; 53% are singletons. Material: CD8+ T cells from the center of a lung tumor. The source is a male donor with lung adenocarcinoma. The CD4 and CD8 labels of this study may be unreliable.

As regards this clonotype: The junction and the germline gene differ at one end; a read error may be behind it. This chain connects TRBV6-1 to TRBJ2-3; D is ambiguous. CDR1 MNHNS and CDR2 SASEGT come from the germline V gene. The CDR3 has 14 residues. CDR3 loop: CASSGASEADTQYF. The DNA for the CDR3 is TGTGCCAGCAGTGGCGCCTCAGAGGCAGATACGCAGTATTTC.

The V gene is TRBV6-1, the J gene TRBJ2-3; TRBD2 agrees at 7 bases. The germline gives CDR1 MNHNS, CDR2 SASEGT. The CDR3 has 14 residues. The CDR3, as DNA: TGTGCGGGCAGAGGGGCGGGAGAGCCAGATACGCAGTATTTT. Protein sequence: CAGRGAGEPDTQYF.

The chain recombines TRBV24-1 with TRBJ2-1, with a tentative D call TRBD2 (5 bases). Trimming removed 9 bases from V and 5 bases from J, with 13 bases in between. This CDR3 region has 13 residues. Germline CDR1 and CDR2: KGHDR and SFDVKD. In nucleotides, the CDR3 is TGTGCCACCGGGAAGAGGGCGGACAATGAGCAGTTCTTC. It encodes CATGKRADNEQFF.

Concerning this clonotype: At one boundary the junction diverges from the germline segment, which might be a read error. The CDR3 nucleotides are TGTGCCAGCGGGGGGGCCGGGGGAGGTGTCGGGGAGACCCAGTACTTT. Amino acid sequence: CASGGAGGGVGETQYF. The rearrangement links TRBV6-1 to TRBJ2-5, with D tentatively TRBD2 (7 bases). This CDR3 is built from 16 residues. The germline V gene has CDR1 MNHNS and CDR2 SASEGT.

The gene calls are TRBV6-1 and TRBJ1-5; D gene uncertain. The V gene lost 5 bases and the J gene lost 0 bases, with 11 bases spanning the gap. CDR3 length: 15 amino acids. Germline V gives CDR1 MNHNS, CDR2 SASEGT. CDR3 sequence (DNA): TGTGCCAGCAGTCTCCTGGGTAATAGCAATCAGCCCCAGCATTTT. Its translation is CASSLLGNSNQPQHF.

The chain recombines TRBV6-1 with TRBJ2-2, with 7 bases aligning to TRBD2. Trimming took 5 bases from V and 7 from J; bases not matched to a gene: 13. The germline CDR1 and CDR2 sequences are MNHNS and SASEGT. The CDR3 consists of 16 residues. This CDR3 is CASSLTSAEGGGELFF. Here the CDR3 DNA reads TGTGCCAGCAGTCTAACTAGCGCCGAGGGAGGCGGGGAGCTGTTTTTT.

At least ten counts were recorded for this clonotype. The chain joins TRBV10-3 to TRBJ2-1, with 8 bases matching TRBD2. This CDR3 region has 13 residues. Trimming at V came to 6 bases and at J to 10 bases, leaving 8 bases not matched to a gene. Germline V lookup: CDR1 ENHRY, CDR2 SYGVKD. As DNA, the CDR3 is TGTGCCATCAGCCAAGCGGGAGCAGAAGAGCAGTTCTTC. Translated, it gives CAISQAGAEEQFF.

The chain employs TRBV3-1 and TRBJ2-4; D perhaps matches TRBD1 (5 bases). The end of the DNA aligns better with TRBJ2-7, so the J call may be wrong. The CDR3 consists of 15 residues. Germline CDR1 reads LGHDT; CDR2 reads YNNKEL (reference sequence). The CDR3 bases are TGTGCCAGCAGCCAAAAAGGGGCTCCAACCTACGAGCAGTACTTC. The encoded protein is CASSQKGAPTYEQYF.

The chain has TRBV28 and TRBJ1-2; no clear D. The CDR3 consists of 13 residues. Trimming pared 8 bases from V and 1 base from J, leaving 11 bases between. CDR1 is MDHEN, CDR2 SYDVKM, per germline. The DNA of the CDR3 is TGTGCCAGCGAGAGGGATAATAACTATGGCTACACCTTC. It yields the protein CASERDNNYGYTF.

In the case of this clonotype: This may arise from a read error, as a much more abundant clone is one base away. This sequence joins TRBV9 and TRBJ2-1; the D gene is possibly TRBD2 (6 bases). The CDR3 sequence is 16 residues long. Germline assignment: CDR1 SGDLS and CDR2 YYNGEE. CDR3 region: CASSTMQRAPYNEQLF. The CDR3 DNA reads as TGTGCCAGCAGCACCATGCAGCGGGCCCCCTACAATGAGCAGCTCTTC.

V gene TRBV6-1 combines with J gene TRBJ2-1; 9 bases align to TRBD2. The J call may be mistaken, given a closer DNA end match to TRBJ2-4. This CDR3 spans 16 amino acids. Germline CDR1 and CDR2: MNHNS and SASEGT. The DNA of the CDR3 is TGTGCCAGCGGGGGGCGGGGGGGGCGTGACAAAGAGACTCAGTACTTC. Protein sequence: CASGGRGGRDKETQYF.

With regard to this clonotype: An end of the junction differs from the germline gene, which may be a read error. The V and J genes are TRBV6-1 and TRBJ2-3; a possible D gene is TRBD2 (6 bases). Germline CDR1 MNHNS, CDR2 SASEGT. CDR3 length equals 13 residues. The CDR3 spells CVSGLWGTDMQYF. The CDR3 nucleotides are TGTGTCAGCGGGCTCTGGGGCACAGATATGCAGTACTTT.

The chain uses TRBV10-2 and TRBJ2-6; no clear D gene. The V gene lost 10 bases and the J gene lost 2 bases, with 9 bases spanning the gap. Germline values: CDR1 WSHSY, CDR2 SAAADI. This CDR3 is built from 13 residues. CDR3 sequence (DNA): TGCGCCACCACTTATCCTGGGGCCAACGTCCTGACTTTC. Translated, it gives CATTYPGANVLTF.

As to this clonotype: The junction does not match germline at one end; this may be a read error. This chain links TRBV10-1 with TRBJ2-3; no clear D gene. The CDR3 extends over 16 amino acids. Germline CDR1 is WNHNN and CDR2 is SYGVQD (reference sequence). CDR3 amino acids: CATLLPDLWATDIQYF. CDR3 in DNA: TGCGCCACCCTTCTCCCCGACCTGTGGGCCACAGACATTCAGTATTTC.

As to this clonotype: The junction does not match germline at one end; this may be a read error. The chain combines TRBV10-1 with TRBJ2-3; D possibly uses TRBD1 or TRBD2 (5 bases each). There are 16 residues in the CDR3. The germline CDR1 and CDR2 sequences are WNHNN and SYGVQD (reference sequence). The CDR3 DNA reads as TGCGCCACCCTTGTTCCGGGGCAGCGGAACACAGATACGCAGTACTTT. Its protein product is CATLVPGQRNTDTQYF.

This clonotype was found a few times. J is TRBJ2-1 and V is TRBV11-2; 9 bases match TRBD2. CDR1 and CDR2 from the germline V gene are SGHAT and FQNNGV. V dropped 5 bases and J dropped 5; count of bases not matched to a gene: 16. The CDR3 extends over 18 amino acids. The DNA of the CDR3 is TGTGCCAGCAGCCCCATCGCCTCGGGACTAGCTCCGAACAATGAGCAGTTCTTC. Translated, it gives CASSPIASGLAPNNEQFF.

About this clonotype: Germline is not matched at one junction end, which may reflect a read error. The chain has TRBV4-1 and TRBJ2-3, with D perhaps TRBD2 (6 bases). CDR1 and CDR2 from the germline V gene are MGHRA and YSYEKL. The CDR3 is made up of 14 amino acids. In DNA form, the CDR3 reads TGCGGCAGCAGCGGGCGGTCAGCCAAAAATACGCAGTATTTC. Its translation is CGSSGRSAKNTQYF.

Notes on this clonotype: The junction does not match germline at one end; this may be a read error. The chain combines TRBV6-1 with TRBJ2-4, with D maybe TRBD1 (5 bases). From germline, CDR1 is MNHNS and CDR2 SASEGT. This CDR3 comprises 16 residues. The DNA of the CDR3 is TGTGCCAGCAGTGAAGCGGGGCTAGGGGTTAAAGACATGCAGTACTTC. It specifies CASSEAGLGVKDMQYF.